Here is one TCR beta chain with its context. The entry originates in a study of blood T cell repertoires in COVID-19. Study-level information: COVID-19 samples, acute and convalescent, were from the United States, Italy and Spain.

The junction had 9 bases not matched to a gene; V was cut back by 2 bases and J by 7 bases. The CDR3 runs to 16 residues. The germline CDR1 and CDR2 sequences are MNHNS and SASEGT. Per the authors' pipeline: Nucleated cell number was recorded as an estimate derived from reference gene primer amplification. Method: immunoSEQ multiplex PCR; TCRdb's copy keeps in-frame clones and lacks some. That table supplies the V and J calls and clone size; D and trimming were determined from the DNA. The data contain about 66,000 clones, around nine tenths of them singletons. The chain links TRBV6-1 to TRBJ1-3; 9 nucleotides agree with TRBD1. The sample was peripheral blood. This TCR was recovered from a man in his fifties or sixties with acute or convalescent COVID-19. CDR3 in amino acids: CASSETPLTGGNTIYF. The CDR3 region has the DNA TGTGCCAGCAGTGAAACCCCCTTGACAGGGGGGAACACCATATATTTT.